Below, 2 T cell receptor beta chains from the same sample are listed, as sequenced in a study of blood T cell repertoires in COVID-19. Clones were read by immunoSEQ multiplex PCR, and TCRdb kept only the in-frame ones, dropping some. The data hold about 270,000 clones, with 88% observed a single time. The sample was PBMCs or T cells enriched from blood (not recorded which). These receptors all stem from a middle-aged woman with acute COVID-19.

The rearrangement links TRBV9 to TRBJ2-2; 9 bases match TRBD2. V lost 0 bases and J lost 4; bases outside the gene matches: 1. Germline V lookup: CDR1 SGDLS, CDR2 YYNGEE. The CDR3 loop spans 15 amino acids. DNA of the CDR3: TGTGCCAGCAGCGTAGAAGCGGGAGGCACCGGGGAGCTGTTTTTT. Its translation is CASSVEAGGTGELFF.

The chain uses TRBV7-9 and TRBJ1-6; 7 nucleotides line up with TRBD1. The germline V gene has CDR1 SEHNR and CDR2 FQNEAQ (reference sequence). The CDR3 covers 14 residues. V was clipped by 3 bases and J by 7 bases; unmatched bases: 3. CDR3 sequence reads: CASSFGQENSPLHF. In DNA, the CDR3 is TGTGCCAGCAGCTTTGGACAGGAAAATTCACCCCTCCACTTT.